This T cell receptor beta chain was profiled in a study of patients and donors after allogeneic stem cell transplantation. This clonotype occurred a few times. TCRdb processed the RT-PCR reads anew with MiXCR; each CDR3 protein has one entry. The table has 98,000 or so distinct CDR3 sequences, 35% to 45% seen once. The CDR3 totals 12 residues. Germline CDR1 is MGHDK and CDR2 is SYGVNS. V dropped 4 bases and J dropped 9 bases, with 7 bases sitting between them. This TCR was recovered from a human donor who was either an allogeneic HSCT recipient or a stem cell or donor lymphocyte infusion donor (not recorded which). It is not recorded whose cells these are; they may come from a transplant donor. This chain connects TRBV25-1 to TRBJ1-6, with D unclear. The sample taken for sequencing was blood, either unsorted or a sorted T cell fraction (not recorded which). CDR3 in DNA: TGTGCCAGCAGTGTTGATAGTTCACCCCTCCACTTT. Protein: CASSVDSSPLHF.